The rows below give T cell receptor beta chains drawn from one sample of a study of blood T cell repertoires in COVID-19. Some clones are missing from TCRdb's copy, which holds only in-frame ones; the method was immunoSEQ multiplex PCR. The sample consists of 200,000 to 250,000 clones, around 83% of them appearing once. The sample comprised peripheral blood. The receptors originated from a man aged 40-55 years with acute or convalescent COVID-19. CDR3s leave out the opening cysteine and the closing phenylalanine or tryptophan. Where a row states a size, it is once, few, many or the class of an expanded clone; other rows omit it.

>TRBJ2-7|TRBV19|NA
ASSRRGYSYEQY
>TRBJ1-5|TRBV19|NA
ASSIRLGSQPQH
>TRBJ1-6|TRBV4-2|NA
ASSQGTGMNSPLH
>TRBJ1-2|TRBV11-2|NA
ASSSRQEGVNYGYT
>TRBJ2-2|TRBV2|NA
ASSVTSGDTGELF
>TRBJ1-6|TRBV7-3|NA
ASSLNGLPNSPLH
>TRBJ2-6|TRBV5-1|NA
ASSFGSSGANVLT
>TRBJ2-7|TRBV12-3/TRBV12-4|NA
ASSFSNYEQY
>TRBJ1-2|TRBV5-1|NA
ASSLGQTDGYT
>TRBJ2-5|TRBV9|NA
ASSAGLSGNKETQY
>TRBJ1-2|TRBV12-3/TRBV12-4|NA
ASSPTGVHGYT
>TRBJ2-2|TRBV3-1/TRBV3-2|once
ASSQAFKRGYTGELF
>TRBJ2-2|TRBV7-3|NA
ASSSGLLSDTGELF
>TRBJ1-2|TRBV5-4|NA
ASSRAPGQGVGGYT
>TRBJ1-6|TRBV15|NA
ATTLNLDMGLH
>TRBJ1-2|TRBV28|NA
ASSRAGQGSYGYT
>TRBJ1-1|TRBV11-1|NA
ASSPDRGETEAF
>TRBJ1-2|TRBV2|NA
ASSEALGWATNYGYT
>TRBJ1-1|TRBV28|NA
ASSPPGGRGNTEAF
>TRBJ2-6|TRBV13|NA
ASSLRLRDGLRGANVLT
>TRBJ2-1|TRBV7-3|NA
ASSQGLAAHNEQF
>TRBJ2-1|TRBV19|NA
ASRLRGSLSSYNEQF
>TRBJ2-2|TRBV19|NA
ASRRQVNTGELF
>TRBJ2-5|TRBV3-1/TRBV3-2|NA
ASSQGRPRTGSTQETQY
>TRBJ1-2|TRBV2|once
ASSLTGAYGYT
>TRBJ1-2|TRBV7-3|NA
ASSPGQGSYT
>TRBJ1-2|TRBV30|NA
AWNSGGYGYT
>TRBJ2-3|TRBV2|NA
ASSDGGGGITDTQY